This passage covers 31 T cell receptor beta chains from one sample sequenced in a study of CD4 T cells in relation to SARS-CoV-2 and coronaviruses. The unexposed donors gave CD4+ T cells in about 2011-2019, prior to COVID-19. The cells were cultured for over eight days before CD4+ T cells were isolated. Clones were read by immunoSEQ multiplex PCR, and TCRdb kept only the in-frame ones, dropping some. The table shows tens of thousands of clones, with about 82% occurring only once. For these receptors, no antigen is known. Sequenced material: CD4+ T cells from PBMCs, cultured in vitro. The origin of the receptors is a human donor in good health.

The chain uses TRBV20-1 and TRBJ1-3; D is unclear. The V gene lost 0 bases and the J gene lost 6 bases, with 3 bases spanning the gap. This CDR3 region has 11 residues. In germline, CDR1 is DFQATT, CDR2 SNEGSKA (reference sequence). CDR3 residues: CSARDLNTIYF. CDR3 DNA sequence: TGCAGTGCTAGAGATTTAAACACCATATATTTT.

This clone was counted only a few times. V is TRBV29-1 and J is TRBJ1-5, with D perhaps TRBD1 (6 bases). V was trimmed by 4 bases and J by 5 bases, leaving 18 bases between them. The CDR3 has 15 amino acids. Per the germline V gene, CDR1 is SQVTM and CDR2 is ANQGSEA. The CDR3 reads CSVVWGAGVDQPQHF. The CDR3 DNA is TGCAGCGTTGTGTGGGGGGCGGGGGTCGATCAGCCCCAGCATTTT.

The CDR3 nucleotides are TGTGCCAGTAGCGAACAGGGGATTAATGAAAAACTGTTTTTT. Translated, it gives CASSEQGINEKLFF. This rearrangement joins TRBV19 to TRBJ1-4, with 7 bases identical to TRBD1. Trimming at V came to 6 bases and at J to 4 bases, leaving 5 bases not matched to a gene. CDR3 length: 14 amino acids. In germline, CDR1 is LNHDA, CDR2 SQIVND (reference sequence). Supplemented by reference TRBV19 and TRBJ1-4, the full variable domain reads DGGITQSPKYLFRKEGQNVTLSCEQNLNHDAMYWYRQDPGQGLRLIYYSQIVNDFQKGDIAEGYSVSREKKESFPLTVTSAQKNPTAFYLCASSEQGINEKLFFGSGTQLSVL.

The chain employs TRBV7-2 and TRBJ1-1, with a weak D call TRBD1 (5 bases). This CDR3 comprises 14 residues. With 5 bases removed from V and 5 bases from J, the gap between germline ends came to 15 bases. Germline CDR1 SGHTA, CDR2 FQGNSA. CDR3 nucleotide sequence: TGTGCCAGCAGCCTTGGGGCGGGGTGGACTGAAGCTTTCTTT. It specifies CASSLGAGWTEAFF.

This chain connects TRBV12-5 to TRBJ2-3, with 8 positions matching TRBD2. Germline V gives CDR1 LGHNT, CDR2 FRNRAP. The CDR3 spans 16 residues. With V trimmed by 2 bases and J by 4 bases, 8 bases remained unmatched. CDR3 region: CASGLLTGGEADTQYF. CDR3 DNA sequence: TGTGCTAGTGGTTTGCTCACCGGGGGGGAAGCAGATACGCAGTATTTT.

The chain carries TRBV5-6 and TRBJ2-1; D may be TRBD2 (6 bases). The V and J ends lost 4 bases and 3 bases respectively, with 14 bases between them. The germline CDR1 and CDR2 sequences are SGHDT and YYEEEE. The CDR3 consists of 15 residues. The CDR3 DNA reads TGTGCCAGCAGCCCCCCCGGGACTTACTACAATGAGCAGTTCTTC. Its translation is CASSPPGTYYNEQFF.

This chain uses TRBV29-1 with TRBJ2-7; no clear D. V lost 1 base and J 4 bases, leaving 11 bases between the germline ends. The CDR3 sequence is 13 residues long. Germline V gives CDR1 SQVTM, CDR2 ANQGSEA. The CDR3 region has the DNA TGCAGCGTTGAAGTGGACCGACGATACGAGCAGTACTTC. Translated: CSVEVDRRYEQYF.

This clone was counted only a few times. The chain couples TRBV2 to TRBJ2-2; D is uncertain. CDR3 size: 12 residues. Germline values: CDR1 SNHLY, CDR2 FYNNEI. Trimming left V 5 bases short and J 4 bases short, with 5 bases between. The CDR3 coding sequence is TGTGCCAGCAGTCCTAGCACCGGGGAGCTGTTTTTT. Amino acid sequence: CASSPSTGELFF.

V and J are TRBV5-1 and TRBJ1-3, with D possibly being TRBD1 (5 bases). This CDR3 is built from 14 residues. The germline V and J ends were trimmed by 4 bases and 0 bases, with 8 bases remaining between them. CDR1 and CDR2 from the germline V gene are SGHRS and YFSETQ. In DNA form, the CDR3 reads TGCGCCAGCAGCCCCGGGGCCTCTGGAAACACCATATATTTT. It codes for CASSPGASGNTIYF.

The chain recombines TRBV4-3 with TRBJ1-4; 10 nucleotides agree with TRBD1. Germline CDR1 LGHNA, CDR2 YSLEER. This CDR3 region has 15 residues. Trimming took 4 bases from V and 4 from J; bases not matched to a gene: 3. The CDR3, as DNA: TGCGCCAGCAGCCGACAGGGGGCCCTTAATGAAAAACTGTTTTTT. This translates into CASSRQGALNEKLFF.

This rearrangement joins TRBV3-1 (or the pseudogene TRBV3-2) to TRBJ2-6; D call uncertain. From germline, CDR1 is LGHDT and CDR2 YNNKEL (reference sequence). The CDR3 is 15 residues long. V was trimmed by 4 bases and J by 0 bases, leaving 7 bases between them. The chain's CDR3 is CASSPGVSGANVLTF. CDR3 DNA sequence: TGTGCCAGCAGCCCGGGCGTCTCTGGGGCCAACGTCCTGACTTTC.

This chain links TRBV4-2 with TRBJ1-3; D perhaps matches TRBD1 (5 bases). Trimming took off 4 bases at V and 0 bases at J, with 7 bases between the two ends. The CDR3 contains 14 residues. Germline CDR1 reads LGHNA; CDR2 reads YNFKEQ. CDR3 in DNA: TGTGCCAGCAGCCCGGACACCTCTGGAAACACCATATATTTT. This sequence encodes CASSPDTSGNTIYF.

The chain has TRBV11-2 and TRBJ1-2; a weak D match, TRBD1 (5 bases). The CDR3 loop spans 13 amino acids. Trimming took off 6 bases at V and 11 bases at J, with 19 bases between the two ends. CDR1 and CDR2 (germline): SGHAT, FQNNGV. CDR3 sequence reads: CASRGLGRDFYTF. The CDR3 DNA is TGTGCCAGCAGAGGACTGGGACGGGATTTTTACACCTTC. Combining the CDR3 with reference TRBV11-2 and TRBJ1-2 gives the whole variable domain EAGVAQSPRYKIIEKRQSVAFWCNPISGHATLYWYQQILGQGPKLLIQFQNNGVVDDSQLPKDRFSAERLKGVDSTLKIQPAKLEDSAVYLCASRGLGRDFYTFGSGTRLTVV.

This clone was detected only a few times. The CDR3 coding sequence is TGTGCCAGTAGATATTACTCTGGAAACACCATATATTTT. This encodes CASRYYSGNTIYF. The genes are TRBV19 and TRBJ1-3, with unresolved D. CDR3 length equals 13 residues. CDR1 is LNHDA, CDR2 SQIVND, per germline (reference sequence). V dropped 6 bases and J dropped 0 bases, with 6 bases sitting between them.

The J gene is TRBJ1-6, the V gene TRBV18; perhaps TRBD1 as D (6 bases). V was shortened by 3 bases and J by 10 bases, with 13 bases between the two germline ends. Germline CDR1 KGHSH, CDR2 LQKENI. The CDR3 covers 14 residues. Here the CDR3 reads CASSPIGGQSPLHF. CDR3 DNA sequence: TGTGCCAGCTCACCGATAGGGGGTCAATCACCCCTCCACTTT. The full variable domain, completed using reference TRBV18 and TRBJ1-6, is NAGVMQNPRHLVRRRGQEARLRCSPMKGHSHVYWYRQLPEEGLKFMVYLQKENIIDESGMPKERFSAEFPKEGPSILRIQQVVRGDSAAYFCASSPIGGQSPLHFGNGTRLTVT.

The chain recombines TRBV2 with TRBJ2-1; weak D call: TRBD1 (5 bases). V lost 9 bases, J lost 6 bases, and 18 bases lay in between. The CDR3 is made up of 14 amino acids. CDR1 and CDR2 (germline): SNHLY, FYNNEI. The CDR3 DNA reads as TGTGCCAGGACTTGGTCGAGAAGGGGCAATGAGCAGTTCTTC. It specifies CARTWSRRGNEQFF.

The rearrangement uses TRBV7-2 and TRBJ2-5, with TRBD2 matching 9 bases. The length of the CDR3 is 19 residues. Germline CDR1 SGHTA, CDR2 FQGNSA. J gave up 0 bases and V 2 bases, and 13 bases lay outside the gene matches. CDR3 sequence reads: CASSLRLQRGASYQETQYF. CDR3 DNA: TGTGCCAGCAGCTTAAGGCTCCAGCGGGGGGCCTCGTACCAAGAGACCCAGTACTTC.

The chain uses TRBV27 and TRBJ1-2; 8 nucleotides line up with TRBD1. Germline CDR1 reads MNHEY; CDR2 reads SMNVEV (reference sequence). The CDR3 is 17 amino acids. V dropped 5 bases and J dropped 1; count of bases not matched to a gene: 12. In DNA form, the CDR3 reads TGTGCCAGCAGTCCCGGGACAGGTCTTCAAAATAACTATGGCTACACCTTC. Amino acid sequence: CASSPGTGLQNNYGYTF.

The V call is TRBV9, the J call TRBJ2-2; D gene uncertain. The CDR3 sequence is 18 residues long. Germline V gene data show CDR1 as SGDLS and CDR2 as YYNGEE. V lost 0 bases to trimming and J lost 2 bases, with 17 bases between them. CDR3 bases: TGTGCCAGCAGCGTAGGCCCCGGAGTAGCTGGAAACACCGGGGAGCTGTTTTTT. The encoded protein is CASSVGPGVAGNTGELFF.

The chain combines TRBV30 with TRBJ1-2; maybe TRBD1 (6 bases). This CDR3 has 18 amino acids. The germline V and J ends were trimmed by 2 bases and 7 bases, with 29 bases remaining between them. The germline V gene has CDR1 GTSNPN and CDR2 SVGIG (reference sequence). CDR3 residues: CAWSTAGGARPGDFGYTF. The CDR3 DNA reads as TGTGCCTGGAGTACAGCCGGGGGGGCGAGACCAGGGGACTTTGGCTACACCTTC.

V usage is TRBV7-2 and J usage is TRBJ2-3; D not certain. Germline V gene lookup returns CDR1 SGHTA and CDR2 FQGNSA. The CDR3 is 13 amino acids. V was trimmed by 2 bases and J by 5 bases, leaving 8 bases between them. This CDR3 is CASSLQWRDTQYF. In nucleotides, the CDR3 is TGTGCCAGCAGCTTACAGTGGAGAGATACGCAGTATTTT.

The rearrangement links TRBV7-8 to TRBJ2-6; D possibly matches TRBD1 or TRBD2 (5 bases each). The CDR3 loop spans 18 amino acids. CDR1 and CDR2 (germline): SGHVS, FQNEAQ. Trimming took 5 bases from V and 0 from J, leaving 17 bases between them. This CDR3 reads CASSPMWGRTSGANVLTF. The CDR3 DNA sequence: TGTGCCAGCAGCCCCATGTGGGGGAGAACCTCTGGGGCCAACGTCCTGACTTTC.

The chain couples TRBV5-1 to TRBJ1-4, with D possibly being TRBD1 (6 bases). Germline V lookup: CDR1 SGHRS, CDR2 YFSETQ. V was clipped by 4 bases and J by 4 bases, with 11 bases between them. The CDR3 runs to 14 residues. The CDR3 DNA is TGCGCCAGCAGCCTAGGGGGTTTTAATGAAAAACTGTTTTTT. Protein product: CASSLGGFNEKLFF.

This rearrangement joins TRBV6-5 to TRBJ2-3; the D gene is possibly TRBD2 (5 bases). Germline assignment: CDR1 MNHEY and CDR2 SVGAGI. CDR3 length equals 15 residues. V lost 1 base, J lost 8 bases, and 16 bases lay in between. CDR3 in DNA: TGTGCCAGCAGTTACTTTGGCGGGCCCGCGGCTACGCAGTATTTT. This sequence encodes CASSYFGGPAATQYF.

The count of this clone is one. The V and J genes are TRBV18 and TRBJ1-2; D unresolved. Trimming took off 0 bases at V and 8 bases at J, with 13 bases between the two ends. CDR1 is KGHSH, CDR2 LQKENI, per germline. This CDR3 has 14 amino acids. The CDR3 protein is CASSPPNGQDGYTF. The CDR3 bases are TGTGCCAGCTCACCACCTAACGGGCAGGACGGCTACACCTTC.

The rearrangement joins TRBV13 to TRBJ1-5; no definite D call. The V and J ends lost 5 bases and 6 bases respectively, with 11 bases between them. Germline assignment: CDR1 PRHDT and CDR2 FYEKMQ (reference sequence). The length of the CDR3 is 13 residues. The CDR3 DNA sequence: TGTGCCAGCAGCCAATCAGTGGGTCAGCCCCAGCATTTT. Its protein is CASSQSVGQPQHF. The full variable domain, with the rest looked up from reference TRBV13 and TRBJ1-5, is AAGVIQSPRHLIKEKRETATLKCYPIPRHDTVYWYQQGPGQDPQFLISFYEKMQSDKGSIPDRFSAQQFSDYHSELNMSSLELGDSALYFCASSQSVGQPQHFGDGTRLSIL.

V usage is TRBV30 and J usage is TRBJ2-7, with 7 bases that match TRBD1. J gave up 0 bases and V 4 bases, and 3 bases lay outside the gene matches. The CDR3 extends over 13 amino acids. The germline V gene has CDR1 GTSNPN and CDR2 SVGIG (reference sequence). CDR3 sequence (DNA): TGTGCCTGGAAAGGGACAGTCTCCTACGAGCAGTACTTC. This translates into CAWKGTVSYEQYF.

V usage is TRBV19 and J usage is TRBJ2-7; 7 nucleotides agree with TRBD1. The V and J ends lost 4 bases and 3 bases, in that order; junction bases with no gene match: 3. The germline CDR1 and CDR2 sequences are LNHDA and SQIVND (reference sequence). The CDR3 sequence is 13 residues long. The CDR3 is CASSSSGGYEQYF. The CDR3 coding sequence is TGTGCCAGTAGTAGCTCAGGGGGCTACGAGCAGTACTTC.

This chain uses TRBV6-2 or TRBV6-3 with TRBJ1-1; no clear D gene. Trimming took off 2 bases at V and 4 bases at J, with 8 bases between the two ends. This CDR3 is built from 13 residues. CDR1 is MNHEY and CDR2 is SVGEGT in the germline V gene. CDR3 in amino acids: CASSYALGTEAFF. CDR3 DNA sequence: TGTGCCAGCAGTTACGCTCTGGGCACTGAAGCTTTCTTT.

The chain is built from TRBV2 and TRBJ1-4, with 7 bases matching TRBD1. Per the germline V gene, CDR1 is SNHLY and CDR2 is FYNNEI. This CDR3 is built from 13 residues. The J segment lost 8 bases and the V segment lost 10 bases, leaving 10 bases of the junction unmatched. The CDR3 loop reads CATKPTGIEKLFF. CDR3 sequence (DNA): TGTGCCACCAAACCGACAGGGATCGAAAAACTGTTTTTT.

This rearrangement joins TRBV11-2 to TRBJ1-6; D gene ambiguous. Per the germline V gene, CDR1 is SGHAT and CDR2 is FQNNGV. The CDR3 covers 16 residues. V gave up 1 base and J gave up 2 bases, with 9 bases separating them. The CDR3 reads CASSLAQETYNSPLHF. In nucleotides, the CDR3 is TGTGCCAGCAGCTTAGCGCAGGAGACCTATAATTCACCCCTCCACTTT.